Following are 24 T cell receptor beta chains from one sample sequenced in a study of blood T cell repertoires in COVID-19. The assay was immunoSEQ multiplex PCR, and TCRdb's table has in-frame clones only and misses some. The repertoire has fewer than 250,000 clones, approximately 87% of them found once; the top ten carry just over 2.5%. The sequencing sample was made of peripheral blood. The receptors were gathered from a woman in her 70s with active or convalescent COVID-19.

The CDR3 DNA reads TGTGCCAGCAGCCCTAGTAGCGGAAACACTGAAGCTTTCTTT. Protein product: CASSPSSGNTEAFF. The J gene is TRBJ1-1, the V gene TRBV11-3; D unclear. CDR3 length: 14 residues. In germline, CDR1 is SGHNT, CDR2 YENEEA. The V and J ends lost 5 bases and 2 bases respectively, with 12 bases between them.

V gene TRBV5-8 combines with J gene TRBJ2-3; weak D call: TRBD2 (6 bases). Trimming shortened V by 2 bases and J by 2 bases, and 12 bases separated the two germline ends. Germline V gene sequence: CDR1 SGHTS, CDR2 YDEGEE. This CDR3 comprises 15 residues. The CDR3 sequence: CASSFTPGDTDTQYF. DNA of the CDR3: TGTGCCAGCAGCTTCACCCCGGGAGACACAGATACGCAGTATTTT. Variable domain in full (rest from reference TRBV5-8 and TRBJ2-3): EAGVTQSPTHLIKTRGQQATLRCSPISGHTSVYWYQQALGLGLQFLLWYDEGEERNRGNFPPRFSGRQFPNYSSELNVNALELEDSALYLCASSFTPGDTDTQYFGPGTRLTVL.

This chain joins TRBV5-1 and TRBJ1-2; 7 positions match TRBD1. The V and J ends lost 4 bases and 8 bases, in that order; junction bases with no gene match: 8. The CDR3 has 13 residues. The germline V gene encodes CDR1 SGHRS and CDR2 YFSETQ. DNA for the CDR3: TGCGCCAGCAGCGTAAACAGGGGCACGGGCTACACCTTC. This translates into CASSVNRGTGYTF.

This chain's CDR3 is CASSQRLAIETQYF. Here the CDR3 DNA reads TGTGCCAGCAGCCAAAGACTAGCGATAGAGACCCAGTACTTC. The rearrangement uses TRBV3-1 (or the pseudogene TRBV3-2) and TRBJ2-5; 8 bases map to TRBD2. V was clipped by 2 bases and J by 4 bases; unmatched bases: 3. This CDR3 comprises 14 residues. Per the germline V gene, CDR1 is LGHDT and CDR2 is YNNKEL (reference sequence).

The chain carries TRBV7-9 and TRBJ1-4; D may be TRBD1 (6 bases). CDR1 and CDR2 from the germline V gene are SEHNR and FQNEAQ (reference sequence). The CDR3 has 14 amino acids. Here the CDR3 reads CAEDQGMDNEKLFF. The CDR3 DNA is TGTGCAGAAGACCAGGGGATGGACAATGAAAAACTGTTTTTT.

The genes are TRBV18 and TRBJ1-5; D possibly corresponds to TRBD1 (5 bases). Trimming shortened V by 3 bases and J by 7 bases, and 16 bases separated the two germline ends. The germline CDR1 and CDR2 sequences are KGHSH and LQKENI. The CDR3 extends over 15 amino acids. The CDR3 bases are TGTGCCAGCTCACCCCCCCAGGGAGGAGGACAGCCCCAGCATTTT. This sequence encodes CASSPPQGGGQPQHF.

In its sample, this clone was seen a few times. V usage is TRBV25-1 and J usage is TRBJ2-7, with 9 bases lining up with TRBD2. With 11 bases clipped from V and 0 bases from J, the junction kept 8 bases outside the gene matches. The CDR3 extends over 14 amino acids. CDR1 is MGHDK and CDR2 is SYGVNS in the germline V gene. The CDR3 sequence: CAPAGGTLSYEQYF. CDR3 nucleotide sequence: TGTGCCCCCGCGGGAGGGACCCTCTCCTACGAGCAGTACTTC.

The CDR3 sequence: CASSSQRSAVISTDTQYF. Here the CDR3 DNA reads TGCGCCAGCAGCTCCCAAAGATCAGCGGTGATAAGCACAGATACGCAGTATTTT. The genes are TRBV5-1 and TRBJ2-3; weak D call: TRBD2 (5 bases). Germline V gene lookup returns CDR1 SGHRS and CDR2 YFSETQ. The CDR3 extends over 18 amino acids. With 3 bases removed from V and 0 bases from J, the gap between germline ends came to 20 bases.

This clone was seen a few times. The chain is built from TRBV2 and TRBJ1-2; a possible D gene is TRBD1 (5 bases). CDR1 and CDR2 from the germline V gene are SNHLY and FYNNEI. The V end lost 10 bases, the J end lost 6 bases, and 15 bases lay between the germline ends. This CDR3 is 12 amino acids long. This chain's CDR3 is CAISGNQDGYTF. DNA of the CDR3: TGTGCCATCTCAGGGAACCAGGATGGCTACACCTTC.

The V call is TRBV18, the J call TRBJ2-7, with TRBD1 matching over 7 bases. CDR3 size: 16 residues. Germline CDR1 KGHSH, CDR2 LQKENI. With V trimmed by 3 bases and J by 6 bases, 14 bases remained unmatched. CDR3 amino acids: CASSPQLDRVLGEQYF. In nucleotides, the CDR3 is TGTGCCAGCTCACCCCAGCTTGACAGGGTGTTGGGCGAGCAGTACTTC. Combining the CDR3 with reference TRBV18 and TRBJ2-7 gives the whole variable domain NAGVMQNPRHLVRRRGQEARLRCSPMKGHSHVYWYRQLPEEGLKFMVYLQKENIIDESGMPKERFSAEFPKEGPSILRIQQVVRGDSAAYFCASSPQLDRVLGEQYFGPGTRLTVT.

The chain employs TRBV30 and TRBJ2-2, with a tentative D call TRBD2 (5 bases). This CDR3 is 11 amino acids long. Germline CDR1 is GTSNPN and CDR2 is SVGIG (reference sequence). V was shortened by 5 bases and J by 13 bases, with 14 bases between the two germline ends. Here the CDR3 DNA reads TGTGCCTGGGGGAGTGATTTTAGGCTGTTTTTT. Translated, it gives CAWGSDFRLFF.

The rearrangement joins TRBV19 to TRBJ2-1; TRBD2 agrees at 7 bases. Germline-derived CDR1 and CDR2 are LNHDA and SQIVND (reference sequence). CDR3 length: 16 residues. The J segment lost 7 bases and the V segment lost 1 base, leaving 10 bases of the junction unmatched. The CDR3 DNA is TGTGCCAGTAGTATAGTCGCGGGGTTGGGGGGGAATGAGCAGTTCTTC. Its protein product is CASSIVAGLGGNEQFF. The full variable domain, in which reference TRBV19 and TRBJ2-1 provide the parts outside the CDR3, is DGGITQSPKYLFRKEGQNVTLSCEQNLNHDAMYWYRQDPGQGLRLIYYSQIVNDFQKGDIAEGYSVSREKKESFPLTVTSAQKNPTAFYLCASSIVAGLGGNEQFFGPGTRLTVL.

This chain uses TRBV5-1 with TRBJ2-7; 8 bases align to TRBD1. CDR3 length equals 15 residues. With 0 bases clipped from V and 3 bases from J, the junction kept 5 bases outside the gene matches. Looked up from germline, CDR1 is SGHRS and CDR2 is YFSETQ. CDR3 coding DNA: TGCGCCAGCAGCTTGGCCGCGGGACAGGACTACGAGCAGTACTTC. This gives the protein CASSLAAGQDYEQYF.

The CDR3 DNA reads as TGTGCCTCTACAACCATAGCGGGGTACAATGAGCAGTTCTTC. Its translation: CASTTIAGYNEQFF. The rearrangement links TRBV19 to TRBJ2-1; 8 bases are shared with TRBD2. Per the germline V gene, CDR1 is LNHDA and CDR2 is SQIVND (reference sequence). The CDR3 extends over 14 amino acids. V was clipped by 11 bases and J by 4 bases; unmatched bases: 10.

The chain is built from TRBV3-1 (or the pseudogene TRBV3-2) and TRBJ2-3; maybe TRBD1 (6 bases). The germline gives CDR1 LGHDT, CDR2 YNNKEL (reference sequence). The CDR3 is made up of 15 amino acids. With 4 bases removed from V and 1 base from J, the gap between germline ends came to 12 bases. CDR3 loop: CASSRNPGGTDTQYF. As DNA, the CDR3 is TGTGCCAGCAGCCGTAATCCAGGGGGCACAGATACGCAGTATTTT.

This clone was seen a single time. This chain joins TRBV5-4 and TRBJ1-1; a possible D gene is TRBD1 (6 bases). Germline CDR1 reads SGHNT; CDR2 reads YYREEE (reference sequence). Trimming removed 4 bases at V and 6 bases at J, with 19 bases between. This CDR3 is built from 15 residues. The CDR3 sequence: CASSPPQGRSAEAFF. CDR3 coding DNA: TGTGCCAGCAGCCCCCCACAGGGACGTAGCGCTGAAGCTTTCTTT. Drawing the rest from reference TRBV5-4 and TRBJ1-1, the complete variable domain is ETGVTQSPTHLIKTRGQQVTLRCSSQSGHNTVSWYQQALGQGPQFIFQYYREEENGRGNFPPRFSGLQFPNYSSELNVNALELDDSALYLCASSPPQGRSAEAFFGQGTRLTVV.

The V and J genes are TRBV27 and TRBJ1-6; 10 positions match TRBD1. The germline V gene encodes CDR1 MNHEY and CDR2 SMNVEV (reference sequence). The trim removed 3 bases at V and 5 bases at J, leaving 4 bases unmatched. This CDR3 region has 16 residues. The CDR3 DNA is TGTGCCAGCAGTTTTGGAGGGACAGGGGATAATTCACCCCTCCACTTT. Its protein product is CASSFGGTGDNSPLHF.

The V call is TRBV5-1, the J call TRBJ2-2, with D unclear. Trimming took 0 bases from V and 6 from J, leaving 12 bases between them. The CDR3 extends over 15 amino acids. The germline V gene has CDR1 SGHRS and CDR2 YFSETQ. The CDR3 sequence: CASSLVASEAGELFF. CDR3 DNA sequence: TGCGCCAGCAGCTTGGTCGCGAGTGAGGCCGGGGAGCTGTTTTTT.

V gene TRBV7-2 combines with J gene TRBJ1-2; weak D call: TRBD1 (5 bases). In germline, CDR1 is SGHTA, CDR2 FQGNSA. The CDR3 is 17 residues long. Trimming shortened V by 1 base and J by 0 bases, and 15 bases separated the two germline ends. CDR3 nucleotides: TGTGCCAGCAGCTTAGAGAGGGACTCGTTTTCTAACTATGGCTACACCTTC. Encoded protein: CASSLERDSFSNYGYTF.

The rearrangement uses TRBV11-2 and TRBJ2-3, with TRBD1 matching 8 bases. V trimming: 5 bases; J trimming: 11 bases; junction bases outside the gene matches: 6. The CDR3 has 12 amino acids. CDR1 and CDR2 (germline): SGHAT, FQNNGV. The CDR3 is CASSPGGGKQYF. CDR3 nucleotides: TGTGCCAGCAGCCCAGGGGGCGGGAAGCAGTATTTT.

The chain joins TRBV24-1 to TRBJ2-3; D gene uncertain. CDR1 KGHDR and CDR2 SFDVKD come from the germline V gene. The germline V and J ends were trimmed by 5 bases and 5 bases, with 7 bases remaining between them. The CDR3 is made up of 12 amino acids. As DNA, the CDR3 is TGTGCCACCAGTGTCCAGGAAGATACGCAGTATTTT. It yields the protein CATSVQEDTQYF.

This chain connects TRBV5-1 to TRBJ1-6, with 7 bases that match TRBD1. Germline-derived CDR1 and CDR2 are SGHRS and YFSETQ. V lost 0 bases and J lost 4; bases outside the gene matches: 1. The length of the CDR3 is 15 residues. In DNA form, the CDR3 reads TGCGCCAGCAGCTTGGGACAGGGATATAATTCACCCCTCCACTTT. It encodes CASSLGQGYNSPLHF.

The chain is built from TRBV16 and TRBJ1-6, with D possibly TRBD1 on 6 matching bases. Germline CDR1 and CDR2: KGHSY and FQNENV. The CDR3 length is 16 residues. V gave up 4 bases and J gave up 6 bases, with 16 bases separating them. This CDR3 reads CASSPYRTVPNSPLHF. The DNA for the CDR3 is TGTGCCAGCAGCCCATATCGGACAGTTCCTAATTCACCCCTCCACTTT.

This clone was seen more than once but under ten times. The genes are TRBV28 and TRBJ2-7; D is unresolved. Trimming pared 6 bases from V and 7 bases from J, leaving 19 bases between. The CDR3 consists of 14 residues. Germline V CDR1 and CDR2: MDHEN, SYDVKM. The CDR3 DNA sequence: TGTGCCAGCAGCGTCGGATCACTCAGGTGGGAGCAGTACTTC. Its translation is CASSVGSLRWEQYF.